This T cell receptor beta chain is from a study of shared clonotypes between healthy human individuals. The V end was cut by 2 bases, the J end by 9 bases, with 11 bases between. This CDR3 spans 12 amino acids. CDR1 and CDR2 (germline): ENHRY, SYGVKD. TCRdb's copy holds only in-frame clones and misses some; the assay was immunoSEQ multiplex PCR. The profile shows about 1.5 million clones, about 98% of them singletons. The J gene is TRBJ2-7, the V gene TRBV10-3; D gene ambiguous. The sequence was obtained from a man aged 25 to 40 in good health. The specimen was naive CD4+ T cells sorted from blood. Specified subset: CD45RA+ positively selected. CDR3 sequence (DNA): TGTGCCATCAGTGAGACAGAGCTGGGGCAGTACTTC. This translates into CAISETELGQYF.